Following are 7 T cell receptor beta chains from one sample sequenced in a study of regulatory T cells in long-lasting Graves disease. To make TCR beta libraries, researchers used iRepertoire HTBI primers and Arm-PCR of CDR3 regions. TCRdb analysed the multiplex PCR reads with MiXCR anew, one entry per CDR3 protein. The top ten hold around a sixth of the sample, which has roughly 610,000 distinct CDR3 sequences, approximately 15% seen once. Indicated time point: newly diagnosed GD, antithyroid drugs for less than 3 months. From RNA extracted from PBMCs, the TCR library was made. The sample was also reused in another study, on T cells in Graves' hyperthyroidism and ophthalmopathy.

The source material was peripheral blood mononuclear cells (PBMCs), sampled at new diagnosis, from a patient treated with antithyroid drugs. The receptors shown here come from a young woman with Graves disease.

This clonotype was counted at least ten times. The chain employs TRBV28 and TRBJ2-1; D is ambiguous. The CDR3 spans 13 residues. Germline assignment: CDR1 MDHEN and CDR2 SYDVKM. The V gene lost 4 bases and the J gene lost 7 bases, with 11 bases spanning the gap. The CDR3 sequence: CASSSPSWNEQFF. CDR3 nucleotides: TGTGCCAGCAGTTCCCCAAGCTGGAATGAGCAGTTCTTC.

In this sample, this clonotype turned up a few times. The genes are TRBV30 and TRBJ2-6; D is undetermined. Looked up from germline, CDR1 is GTSNPN and CDR2 is SVGIG (reference sequence). Between the trimmed V and J ends, which lost 4 bases and 0 bases, there was a span of 13 bases. This CDR3 region has 16 residues. This CDR3 reads CAWTPRWSSGANVLTF. The CDR3 bases are TGTGCCTGGACCCCTCGGTGGTCCTCTGGGGCCAACGTCCTGACTTTC.

V is TRBV28 and J is TRBJ1-2; TRBD1 might be the D (6 bases). Germline V CDR1 and CDR2: MDHEN, SYDVKM. Deletions cut 8 bases from V and 4 bases from J, with 20 bases between. This CDR3 has 15 residues. The CDR3 region has the DNA TGTGCCAGCCACCAGGGGAGGGGACGCTTCTATGGCTACACCTTC. This encodes CASHQGRGRFYGYTF.

A note on this clonotype: This may be a read error: a much more frequent sequence differs by one nucleotide. V and J are TRBV5-5 and TRBJ2-3; 10 bases are shared with TRBD2. The tail of the sequence fits TRBJ2-1 better, so the J call may be wrong. The CDR3 has 15 residues. Germline CDR1 is SGHKS and CDR2 is YYEKEE (reference sequence). The CDR3 spells CASSAAGLAVGGQFF. The CDR3 DNA reads TGTGCCAGCAGCGCCGCAGGACTAGCGGTTGGTGGGCAGTTCTTC.

The genes are TRBV7-2 and TRBJ2-1; TRBD2 matches at 7 bases. The CDR3 has 16 amino acids. Per the germline V gene, CDR1 is SGHTA and CDR2 is FQGNSA. The V and J ends lost 5 bases and 2 bases, in that order; junction bases with no gene match: 9. This CDR3 reads CASSRRGGSPYNEQFF. The CDR3 DNA sequence: TGTGCCAGCAGCCGTCGGGGCGGGAGCCCCTACAATGAGCAGTTCTTC.

This clonotype was observed a handful of times. This is likely a read error, given that the CDR3 carries no conserved phenylalanine or tryptophan at its end. CDR3 sequence (DNA): TGTGCCAGCTCACCGGGCGGAAATCAGCCCCAGCATCTT. It encodes CASSPGGNQPQHL. The V call is TRBV18, the J call TRBJ1-5; the D is unclear. V lost 3 bases to trimming and J lost 4 bases, with 7 bases between them. The CDR3 extends over 13 amino acids. Germline CDR1 KGHSH, CDR2 LQKENI.

The gene calls are TRBV20-1 and TRBJ2-1; 7 nucleotides agree with TRBD1. CDR1 is DFQATT and CDR2 is SNEGSKA in the germline V gene (reference sequence). V was clipped by 6 bases and J by 6 bases; unmatched bases: 14. The CDR3 has 15 amino acids. The DNA of the CDR3 is TGCAGTGCCCTACGGTTTAGGGGGCCGGGCAATGAGCAGTTCTTC. It is translated as CSALRFRGPGNEQFF.